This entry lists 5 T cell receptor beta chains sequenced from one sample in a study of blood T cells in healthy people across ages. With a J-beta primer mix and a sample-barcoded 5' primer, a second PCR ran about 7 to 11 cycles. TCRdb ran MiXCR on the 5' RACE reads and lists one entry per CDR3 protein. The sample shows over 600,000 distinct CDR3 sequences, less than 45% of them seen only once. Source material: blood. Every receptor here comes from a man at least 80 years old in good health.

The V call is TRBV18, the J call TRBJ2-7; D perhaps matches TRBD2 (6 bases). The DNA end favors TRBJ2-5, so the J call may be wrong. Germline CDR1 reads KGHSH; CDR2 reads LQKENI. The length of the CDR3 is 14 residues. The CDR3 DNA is TGTGCCAGCTCACCACTGCGGAGCGGGGAGACCCAGTACTTC. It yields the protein CASSPLRSGETQYF.

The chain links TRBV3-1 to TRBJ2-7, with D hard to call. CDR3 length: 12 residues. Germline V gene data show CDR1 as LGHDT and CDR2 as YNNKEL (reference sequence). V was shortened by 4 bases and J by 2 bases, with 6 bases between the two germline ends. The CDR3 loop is CASSRWTYEQYF. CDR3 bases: TGTGCCAGCAGCCGGTGGACCTACGAGCAGTACTTC.

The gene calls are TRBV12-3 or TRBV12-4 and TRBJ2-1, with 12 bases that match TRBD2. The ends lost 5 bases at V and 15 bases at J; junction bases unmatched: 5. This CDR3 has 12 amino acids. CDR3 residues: CASSPLAGGRFF. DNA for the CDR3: TGTGCCAGCAGTCCTCTAGCGGGGGGGAGGTTCTTC.

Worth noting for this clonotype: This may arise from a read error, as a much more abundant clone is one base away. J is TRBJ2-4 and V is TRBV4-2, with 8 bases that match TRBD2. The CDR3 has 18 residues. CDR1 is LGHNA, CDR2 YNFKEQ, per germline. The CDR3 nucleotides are TGTGCCGGCAGCCAAGACGGGACCAGCGGGAGAGTCAAAAACATTCAGTACTTC. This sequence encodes CAGSQDGTSGRVKNIQYF.

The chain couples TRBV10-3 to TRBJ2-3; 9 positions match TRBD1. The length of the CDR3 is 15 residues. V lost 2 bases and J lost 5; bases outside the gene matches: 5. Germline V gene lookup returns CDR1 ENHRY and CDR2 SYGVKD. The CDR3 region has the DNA TGTGCCATCAGTGAGACCGGACAGGGGATAGATACGCAGTATTTT. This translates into CAISETGQGIDTQYF.